The 28 T cell receptor beta chains presented below share a single source sample, sequenced in a study of T cells in Graves' hyperthyroidism and ophthalmopathy. Regions amplified from RNA transcripts were the TCR beta CDR3 regions. With the HTBI primer set, the TCR CDR3 went through a first round of RT-PCR. TCRdb redid the calling of the multiplex PCR reads with MiXCR, one entry per CDR3 protein. Among 500,000 to 600,000 distinct CDR3 sequences listed, just under 20% were seen once. The sample was blood. The origin of the receptors is a man in his forties or fifties with Graves' ophthalmopathy.

This clonotype was counted many times. The CDR3 here is CASSSSSGRSYEQYF. DNA for the CDR3: TGTGCCAGCAGTTCTTCTAGCGGGAGGAGCTACGAGCAGTACTTC. V usage is TRBV28 and J usage is TRBJ2-7; 11 bases line up with TRBD2. The CDR3 runs to 15 residues. Germline V gene lookup returns CDR1 MDHEN and CDR2 SYDVKM. J gave up 3 bases and V 4 bases, and 5 bases lay outside the gene matches.

This clonotype was found a few times. The rearrangement uses TRBV11-3 and TRBJ2-1; no clear D gene. Trimming shortened V by 1 base and J by 7 bases, and 8 bases separated the two germline ends. The CDR3 consists of 13 residues. From germline, CDR1 is SGHNT and CDR2 YENEEA. In DNA form, the CDR3 reads TGTGCCAGCAGCTTAGTCGTTGGAAATGAGCAGTTCTTC. Its protein product is CASSLVVGNEQFF.

This clonotype occurred a few times. The chain carries TRBV7-9 and TRBJ2-1, with D perhaps TRBD2 (6 bases). CDR3 length: 17 amino acids. From germline, CDR1 is SEHNR and CDR2 FQNEAQ (reference sequence). V was pared by 2 bases and J by 0 bases, with 14 bases between. The CDR3 region is CASSLHDGGSSYNEQFF. CDR3 nucleotides: TGTGCCAGCAGCTTACACGATGGGGGGAGCTCCTACAATGAGCAGTTCTTC.

The genes are TRBV5-4 and TRBJ2-2; either TRBD1 or TRBD2 may supply D (5 bases each). Deletions cut 8 bases from V and 6 bases from J, with 29 bases between. The CDR3 sequence is 18 residues long. CDR1 and CDR2 from the germline V gene are SGHNT and YYREEE (reference sequence). The CDR3 spells CASGLGVRRGKDAGELFF. CDR3 nucleotide sequence: TGTGCCAGTGGGCTGGGGGTCCGAAGAGGGAAAGATGCCGGGGAGCTGTTTTTT.

This clonotype was observed at least ten times. The chain links TRBV5-1 to TRBJ1-1; possibly TRBD1 for D (6 bases). The CDR3 is made up of 16 amino acids. V lost 4 bases, J lost 1 base, and 17 bases lay in between. The germline gives CDR1 SGHRS, CDR2 YFSETQ. CDR3 coding DNA: TGCGCCAGCAGCCCGGCTAAAACGACAGGGAACACTGAAGCTTTCTTT. Amino acid sequence: CASSPAKTTGNTEAFF.

The V call is TRBV28, the J call TRBJ1-2, with a tentative D call TRBD1 (5 bases). The CDR3 sequence is 14 residues long. CDR1 is MDHEN, CDR2 SYDVKM, per germline. Trimming took 5 bases from V and 3 from J, leaving 13 bases between them. The CDR3 region is CASSRGGEDYGYTF. In DNA form, the CDR3 reads TGTGCCAGCAGTCGGGGGGGGGAGGACTATGGCTACACCTTC.

Ten or more counts support this clonotype. The V gene is TRBV2, the J gene TRBJ2-7; 8 positions agree with TRBD2. This CDR3 region has 14 residues. Germline CDR1 reads SNHLY; CDR2 reads FYNNEI. The V gene end was trimmed by 6 bases and the J gene end by 2 bases; junction bases not matched to a gene: 6. The CDR3 sequence is CASRGSGTPYEQYF. For the CDR3, the DNA is TGTGCCAGCAGGGGTAGCGGGACCCCCTACGAGCAGTACTTC.

J is TRBJ2-3 and V is TRBV3-1; tentatively, D is TRBD2 (7 bases). The CDR3 is 15 amino acids. The germline CDR1 and CDR2 sequences are LGHDT and YNNKEL (reference sequence). V was pared by 5 bases and J by 4 bases, with 16 bases between. CDR3 sequence reads: CASSGGARRADTQYF. The CDR3 nucleotides read TGTGCCAGCAGCGGGGGGGCCAGGAGGGCAGATACGCAGTATTTT.

In this sample, this clonotype turned up many times. The chain combines TRBV11-2 with TRBJ1-2; 8 positions agree with TRBD1. Unmatched junction bases numbered 3, after V lost 5 bases and J lost 4 bases. The V gene's germline CDR1 is SGHAT and CDR2 FQNNGV. The CDR3 contains 13 residues. The DNA of the CDR3 is TGTGCCAGCAGCGACAGGGGACCCTATGGCTACACCTTC. It yields the protein CASSDRGPYGYTF.

This clonotype showed up many times. The chain joins TRBV12-3 or TRBV12-4 to TRBJ2-1, with unresolved D. The V end lost 1 base, the J end lost 4 bases, and 5 bases lay between the germline ends. CDR3 length equals 13 residues. DNA for the CDR3: TGTGCCAGCAGTTTAGTAGGGTACAATGAGCAGTTCTTC. Its translation: CASSLVGYNEQFF.

This chain joins TRBV9 and TRBJ1-6; a possible D gene is TRBD1 (5 bases). This CDR3 has 12 amino acids. V was pared by 3 bases and J by 9 bases, with 7 bases between. In germline, CDR1 is SGDLS, CDR2 YYNGEE. CDR3 sequence reads: CASSAGASPLHF. In nucleotides, the CDR3 is TGTGCCAGCAGCGCCGGGGCTTCACCCCTCCACTTT.

This clonotype has ten or more counts. The rearrangement joins TRBV6-1 to TRBJ2-7; 12 bases align to TRBD1. The CDR3 runs 15 residues. After removal of 8 bases from V and 7 bases from J, the junction contained 12 bases not matched to a gene. Germline values: CDR1 MNHNS, CDR2 SASEGT. CDR3 protein: CASGAFGTGGSEQYF. For the CDR3, the DNA is TGTGCCAGCGGGGCATTCGGGACAGGGGGCAGTGAGCAGTACTTC.

J is TRBJ1-4 and V is TRBV7-2; TRBD1 matches at 7 bases. Germline V gives CDR1 SGHTA, CDR2 FQGNSA. J was trimmed by 4 bases and V by 5 bases; bases with no gene match: 13. This CDR3 spans 17 amino acids. The CDR3: CASSQEMPGTVNEKLFF. In DNA, the CDR3 is TGTGCCAGCAGCCAAGAAATGCCGGGGACAGTTAATGAAAAACTGTTTTTT.

There are many counts of this clonotype. V usage is TRBV30 and J usage is TRBJ2-7; D ambiguous. V was cut by 4 bases and J by 2 bases, with 18 bases left in between. The CDR3 contains 15 residues. Germline CDR1 is GTSNPN and CDR2 is SVGIG (reference sequence). The CDR3 nucleotides are TGTGCCTGGAACGCTTACACCGGGCCTACCTACGAGCAGTACTTC. Translation: CAWNAYTGPTYEQYF.

This clonotype has more than one count but fewer than ten. This rearrangement joins TRBV6-1 to TRBJ2-5; D gene unclear. The germline V gene has CDR1 MNHNS and CDR2 SASEGT. V shed 4 bases and J shed 1 base, with 7 bases lying between them. CDR3 length: 13 amino acids. The CDR3 nucleotides read TGTGCCAGCAGTGTTGAGTCCCAAGAGACCCAGTACTTC. Amino acids: CASSVESQETQYF.

The sample holds a few counts of this clonotype. For the CDR3, the DNA is TGTGCCAGCAGCCCTGGACAGAGGGTTGACGGGGAGCTGTTTTTT. Its protein is CASSPGQRVDGELFF. The gene calls are TRBV9 and TRBJ2-2; D might be TRBD1 (6 bases). In germline, CDR1 is SGDLS, CDR2 YYNGEE. V lost 4 bases and J lost 7, with 17 bases in between. The CDR3 is 15 amino acids.

Ten or more counts support this clonotype. The chain employs TRBV12-3 or TRBV12-4 and TRBJ1-5; D not certain. V lost 7 bases, J lost 7 bases, and 23 bases lay in between. The CDR3 spans 16 residues. CDR3: CASTLEGPIGGQPQHF. CDR3 sequence (DNA): TGTGCCAGCACCCTAGAAGGGCCTATCGGCGGACAGCCCCAGCATTTT.

This clonotype came up a few times. This chain links TRBV20-1 with TRBJ2-2; no clear D. Trimming stripped 0 bases from V and 9 bases from J, with 8 bases between. CDR1 and CDR2 (germline): DFQATT, SNEGSKA (reference sequence). There are 12 residues in the CDR3. CDR3 loop: CSARDLGRELFF. CDR3 sequence (DNA): TGCAGTGCTAGAGATCTAGGGAGGGAGCTGTTTTTT.

The chain uses TRBV20-1 and TRBJ1-2, with 8 bases identical to TRBD1. In germline, CDR1 is DFQATT, CDR2 SNEGSKA (reference sequence). Trimming took 6 bases from V and 14 from J; bases not matched to a gene: 11. The CDR3 covers 11 residues. DNA for the CDR3: TGCAGTGCAAGCGCCCCAGGGGGCGATACCTTC. This gives the protein CSASAPGGDTF.

This clonotype was counted a few times. This chain connects TRBV28 to TRBJ1-5; D is unresolved. The CDR3 is 13 residues long. The germline V gene encodes CDR1 MDHEN and CDR2 SYDVKM. V dropped 11 bases and J dropped 1 base, with 12 bases sitting between them. DNA for the CDR3: TGTGCCTCCCAGAAGTTAAGCAATCAGCCCCAGCATTTT. Amino acid sequence: CASQKLSNQPQHF.

V is TRBV9 and J is TRBJ1-1, with TRBD1 as a possible D gene (5 bases). The CDR3 is 14 amino acids. The V gene's germline CDR1 is SGDLS and CDR2 YYNGEE. V gave up 2 bases and J gave up 3 bases, with 11 bases separating them. CDR3 DNA sequence: TGTGCCAGCAGCGTCGGGGCAGAGGACACTGAAGCTTTCTTT. Amino acids: CASSVGAEDTEAFF. Filled out from reference TRBV9 and TRBJ1-1, the complete variable domain reads DSGVTQTPKHLITATGQRVTLRCSPRSGDLSVYWYQQSLDQGLQFLIQYYNGEERAKGNILERFSAQQFPDLHSELNLSSLELGDSALYFCASSVGAEDTEAFFGQGTRLTVV.

A note on this clonotype: This may be a read error: a much more frequent sequence differs by one nucleotide. For the CDR3, the DNA is TGTGCCAGCAGTTTCGCCTTCCCTGGGGCCAACGTCCTGACTTTC. Translation: CASSFAFPGANVLTF. The V call is TRBV12-3 or TRBV12-4, the J call TRBJ2-6; the D is unclear. Between the trimmed V and J ends, which lost 3 bases and 2 bases, there was a span of 8 bases. The CDR3 runs to 15 residues.

A single count supports this clonotype. V usage is TRBV29-1 and J usage is TRBJ2-5; 8 positions agree with TRBD1. With 2 bases clipped from V and 0 bases from J, the junction kept 5 bases outside the gene matches. The CDR3 consists of 15 residues. In germline, CDR1 is SQVTM, CDR2 ANQGSEA. The CDR3 loop is CSVERGTGHQETQYF. The DNA of the CDR3 is TGCAGCGTTGAACGGGGGACAGGACACCAAGAGACCCAGTACTTC.

V usage is TRBV28 and J usage is TRBJ1-4; 12 nucleotides match TRBD1. J gave up 8 bases and V 4 bases, and 5 bases lay outside the gene matches. CDR1 is MDHEN, CDR2 SYDVKM, per germline. The CDR3 is made up of 15 amino acids. CDR3 in amino acids: CASSSSGTGGEKLFF. The CDR3 region has the DNA TGTGCCAGCAGTTCTTCTGGGACAGGGGGCGAAAAACTGTTTTTT.

This clonotype was observed at least ten times. The CDR3 DNA is TGCAGCGTTTCTTCGACTAGCGGGAGCTACAATGAGCAGTTCTTC. Translating gives CSVSSTSGSYNEQFF. The chain employs TRBV29-1 and TRBJ2-1, with TRBD2 identical over 12 bases. Germline V lookup: CDR1 SQVTM, CDR2 ANQGSEA. After removal of 5 bases from V and 3 bases from J, the junction contained 5 bases not matched to a gene. There are 15 residues in the CDR3.

This clonotype was detected many times. This chain joins TRBV10-3 and TRBJ2-1; 10 bases are shared with TRBD2. Per the germline V gene, CDR1 is ENHRY and CDR2 is SYGVKD. Trimming removed 6 bases from V and 7 bases from J; junction bases left unmatched: 6. The CDR3 totals 14 residues. The chain's CDR3 is CAIRDKREGNEQFF. The DNA of the CDR3 is TGTGCCATCAGGGACAAGCGGGAGGGTAATGAGCAGTTCTTC.

This clonotype was recorded many times. The chain couples TRBV6-1 to TRBJ1-1, with a tentative D call TRBD1 (5 bases). Germline CDR1 is MNHNS and CDR2 is SASEGT. The CDR3 spans 17 residues. Trimming cost V 1 base and J 0 bases, with 15 bases left between them. CDR3 coding DNA: TGTGCCAGCAGTGAAGGTTGGGGACCTCCTATGAACACTGAAGCTTTCTTT. Its protein is CASSEGWGPPMNTEAFF.

The chain employs TRBV18 and TRBJ2-3, with D possibly TRBD2 on 6 matching bases. The CDR3 loop spans 14 amino acids. Trimming pared 5 bases from V and 4 bases from J, leaving 13 bases between. In germline, CDR1 is KGHSH, CDR2 LQKENI. DNA of the CDR3: TGTGCCAGCTCAAAGACTAGTCTCTCAGATACGCAGTATTTT. Translation gives CASSKTSLSDTQYF.